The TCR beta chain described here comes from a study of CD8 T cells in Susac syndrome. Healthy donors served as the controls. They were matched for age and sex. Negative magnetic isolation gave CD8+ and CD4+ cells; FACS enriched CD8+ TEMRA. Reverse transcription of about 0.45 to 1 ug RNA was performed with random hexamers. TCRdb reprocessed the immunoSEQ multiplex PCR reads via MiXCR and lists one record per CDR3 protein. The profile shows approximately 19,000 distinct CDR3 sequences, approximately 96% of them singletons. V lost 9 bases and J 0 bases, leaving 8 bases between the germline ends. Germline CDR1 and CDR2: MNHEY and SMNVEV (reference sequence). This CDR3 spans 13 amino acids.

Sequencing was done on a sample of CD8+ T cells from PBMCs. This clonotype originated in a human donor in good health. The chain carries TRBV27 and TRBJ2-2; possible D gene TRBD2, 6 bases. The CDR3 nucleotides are TGTGCCAGTAGCGGAGCGAACACCGGGGAGCTGTTTTTT. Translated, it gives CASSGANTGELFF.